This T cell receptor beta chain was captured by sequencing in a study of cytomegalovirus exposure and HLA in healthy donors. V lost 3 bases, J lost 6 bases, and 7 bases stayed unmatched. Germline values: CDR1 GTSNPN, CDR2 SVGIG (reference sequence). The CDR3 consists of 13 residues. 60 Vbeta and 13 Jbeta primers were used in PCR. Profiled with immunoSEQ multiplex PCR; TCRdb holds only in-frame clones, not every one. The top ten clones hold about 4.3% of a sample with under 150,000 clones, more than 80% of them seen once. This clone was recorded once. This TCR came from a woman aged 35 to 49 in good health and CMV-seropositive. The sample was PBMCs. The chain employs TRBV30 and TRBJ1-2; 7 bases fit TRBD1. The CDR3 spells CAWSLQGRDGYTF. The CDR3 DNA sequence: TGTGCCTGGAGCCTACAGGGGAGAGATGGCTACACCTTC.